The TCR beta chain described here comes from a study of spatial heterogeneity in lung cancer. Time point reported: sample taken at primary tumor resection. Sequencing was performed on whole RNA extracted from tumor and nontumor lung tissue, or from frozen PBMC, and the material was left unsorted. TCRdb fed the 5' RACE reads into MiXCR, producing one record per CDR3 protein. Here the sample spans roughly 16,000 distinct CDR3 sequences, around a fifth being singletons. Per the germline V gene, CDR1 is MGHRA and CDR2 is YSYEKL. The CDR3 has 17 amino acids. V was clipped by 4 bases and J by 2 bases; unmatched bases: 8. This clonotype was seen many times.

The chain carries TRBV4-1 and TRBJ2-1; 10 bases map to TRBD2. Sequencing used PBMCs, obtained at surgery. This TCR came from a female donor with early-stage non-small cell lung cancer. DNA of the CDR3: TGCGCCAGCAGCCGCAGCGGGAGGGGGGAGGCCTACAATGAGCAGTTCTTC. Translating it yields CASSRSGRGEAYNEQFF.